A single sample is the source of the 8 T cell receptor beta chains below, sequenced in a study of T cell changes during pregnancy in multiple sclerosis. Clones were read by immunoSEQ multiplex PCR, and TCRdb kept only the in-frame ones, dropping some. The data hold about 60,000 clones, with 80% to 95% observed a single time. This material consisted of peripheral blood, taken in the first trimester of pregnancy. These receptors were taken from a female donor with multiple sclerosis, enrolled in a pregnancy study.

The V and J genes are TRBV11-3 and TRBJ2-5; tentative D call: TRBD2 (6 bases). The germline CDR1 and CDR2 sequences are SGHNT and YENEEA. V lost 1 base, J lost 5 bases, and 17 bases lay in between. The CDR3 spans 16 residues. CDR3 in amino acids: CASSLAAGPSGETQYF. The CDR3 nucleotides read TGTGCCAGCAGCTTAGCAGCGGGTCCCTCTGGGGAGACCCAGTACTTC.

Worth noting for this clone: The same CDR3 arises from other DNA sequences in this sample as well. The chain uses TRBV10-2 and TRBJ1-5, with 8 bases lining up with TRBD1. In germline, CDR1 is WSHSY, CDR2 SAAADI. V dropped 6 bases and J dropped 6; count of bases not matched to a gene: 4. The CDR3 is 13 residues long. The CDR3: CASSRQGSQPQHF. CDR3 DNA: TGCGCCAGCAGCCGACAGGGGTCTCAGCCCCAGCATTTT.

This rearrangement joins TRBV6-1 to TRBJ2-3, with D tentatively TRBD1 (6 bases). The CDR3 has 12 residues. The V gene lost 6 bases and the J gene lost 4 bases, with 8 bases spanning the gap. CDR1 is MNHNS and CDR2 is SASEGT in the germline V gene. The CDR3 loop reads CASRDRADTQYF. Written as DNA, the CDR3 is TGTGCCAGCAGGGACAGAGCAGATACGCAGTATTTT.

V usage is TRBV6-5 and J usage is TRBJ1-5, with a possible D match to TRBD1 (5 bases). Germline V gene lookup returns CDR1 MNHEY and CDR2 SVGAGI. The CDR3 is 15 amino acids. The ends were cut back, 2 bases at V and 2 bases at J, with 10 bases in the middle. The CDR3 loop reads CASSYGGGGNQPQHF. The CDR3 DNA is TGTGCCAGCAGTTACGGGGGAGGCGGCAATCAGCCCCAGCATTTT.

The CDR3 sequence: CASSLDRNNYGYTF. CDR3 coding DNA: TGTGCCAGCAGCTTGGACAGGAATAACTATGGCTACACCTTC. This chain links TRBV13 with TRBJ1-2, with 7 nucleotides matching TRBD1. J gave up 1 base and V 3 bases, and 2 bases lay outside the gene matches. Germline lookup yields CDR1 PRHDT and CDR2 FYEKMQ (reference sequence). The CDR3 consists of 14 residues. The full variable domain, completed using reference TRBV13 and TRBJ1-2, is AAGVIQSPRHLIKEKRETATLKCYPIPRHDTVYWYQQGPGQDPQFLISFYEKMQSDKGSIPDRFSAQQFSDYHSELNMSSLELGDSALYFCASSLDRNNYGYTFGSGTRLTVV.

This chain connects TRBV5-6 to TRBJ2-3; D gene unclear. This CDR3 has 15 amino acids. The V end was cut by 3 bases, the J end by 1 base, with 12 bases between. Germline CDR1 is SGHDT and CDR2 is YYEEEE. CDR3 sequence: CASSSNPRGTDTQYF. The CDR3 DNA sequence: TGTGCCAGCAGCTCTAACCCCCGCGGCACAGATACGCAGTATTTT. The whole variable domain, filled in from reference TRBV5-6 and TRBJ2-3, reads DAGVTQSPTHLIKTRGQQVTLRCSPKSGHDTVSWYQQALGQGPQFIFQYYEEEERQRGNFPDRFSGHQFPNYSSELNVNALLLGDSALYLCASSSNPRGTDTQYFGPGTRLTVL.

J is TRBJ2-7 and V is TRBV19; 7 bases are a match to TRBD2. The CDR3 is made up of 12 amino acids. Germline V gene lookup returns CDR1 LNHDA and CDR2 SQIVND (reference sequence). V lost 4 bases, J lost 3 bases, and 0 bases stayed unmatched. CDR3: CASSTSGYEQYF. The CDR3 DNA reads TGTGCCAGTAGTACTAGCGGCTACGAGCAGTACTTC.

The V gene is TRBV5-6, the J gene TRBJ2-7; 7 nucleotides align to TRBD1. V dropped 0 bases and J dropped 2; count of bases not matched to a gene: 14. Per germline, CDR1 SGHDT and CDR2 YYEEEE. The CDR3 loop spans 18 amino acids. CDR3 protein: CASSLARATGPSTYEQYF. CDR3 coding DNA: TGTGCCAGCAGCTTGGCCCGAGCGACAGGGCCTAGTACCTACGAGCAGTACTTC. Looking up the rest from reference TRBV5-6 and TRBJ2-7 gives the full variable domain: DAGVTQSPTHLIKTRGQQVTLRCSPKSGHDTVSWYQQALGQGPQFIFQYYEEEERQRGNFPDRFSGHQFPNYSSELNVNALLLGDSALYLCASSLARATGPSTYEQYFGPGTRLTVT.